Below, one T cell receptor (beta chain) is given with its context. Its antigen is undetermined. With only one base between it and a far larger clone, this is likely a read error. This CDR3 has 12 residues. The V end was cut by 8 bases, the J end by 10 bases, with 15 bases between. The V gene's germline CDR1 is MNHEY and CDR2 SMNVEV (reference sequence). As to time point: newly diagnosed GD, antithyroid drugs for less than 3 months. Following extraction of RNA from PBMCs, that RNA was used to make the TCR library. Investigators prepared the TCR beta libraries by applying iRepertoire HTBI primers and Arm-PCR of CDR3 regions. A single record per CDR3 protein comes from TCRdb applying MiXCR to the multiplex PCR reads. There are around 450,000 distinct CDR3 sequences in the sample; approximately 15% occur only once, and roughly 7.7% lies in the top ten. The record originates from a study of regulatory T cells in long-lasting Graves disease. Looking at the study overall: Under 3 months of antithyroid drugs had been taken by newly diagnosed Graves' patients.

Study-level results: Among samples with persistent disease, TRBV28, TRBJ1-2 and TRBJ2-5 were favored. Less diverse TCR repertoires were seen in persistent Graves' patients than in newly diagnosed ones.

These same records also appear under a second study, on T cells in Graves' hyperthyroidism and ophthalmopathy. From that report: First-round RT-PCR of the TCR CDR3 relied on the HTBI primer set.

The sample was peripheral blood mononuclear cells (PBMCs), taken at new diagnosis, from a patient treated with antithyroid drugs. This TCR came from a woman in her thirties or forties with Graves disease. The chain carries TRBV27 and TRBJ2-1, with D uncertain. CDR3 loop: CASGTNTYEQFF. As DNA, the CDR3 is TGTGCCAGCGGAACTAACACTTACGAGCAGTTCTTC.